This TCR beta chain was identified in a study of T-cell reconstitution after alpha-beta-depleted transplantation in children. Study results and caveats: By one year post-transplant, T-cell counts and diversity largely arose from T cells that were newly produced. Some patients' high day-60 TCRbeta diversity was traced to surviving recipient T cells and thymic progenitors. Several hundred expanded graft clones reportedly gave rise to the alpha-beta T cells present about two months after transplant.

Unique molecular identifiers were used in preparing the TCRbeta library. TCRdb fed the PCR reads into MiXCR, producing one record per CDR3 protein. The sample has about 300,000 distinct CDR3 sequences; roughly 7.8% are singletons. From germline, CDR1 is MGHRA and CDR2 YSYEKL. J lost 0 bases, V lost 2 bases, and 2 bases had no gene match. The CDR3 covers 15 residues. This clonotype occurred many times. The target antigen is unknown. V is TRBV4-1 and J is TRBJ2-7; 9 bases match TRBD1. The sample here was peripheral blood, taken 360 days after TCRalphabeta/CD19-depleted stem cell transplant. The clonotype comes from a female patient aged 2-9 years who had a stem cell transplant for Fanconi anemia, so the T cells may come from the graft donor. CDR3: CASSQWDRDSYEQYF. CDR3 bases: TGCGCCAGCAGCCAATGGGACAGGGACTCCTACGAGCAGTACTTC.